Given below is one T cell receptor (beta chain) in context. Its antigen is not identified. Primers: 60 Vbeta forward and 13 Jbeta reverse. Data came from immunoSEQ multiplex PCR; TCRdb stores just in-frame clones and leaves some out. The sample lists roughly 180,000 clones; approximately 81% were seen once. This record comes from a study of cytomegalovirus exposure and HLA in healthy donors. Study-level results: The study listed roughly 160 cytomegalovirus-associated TCR beta chains.

Germline values: CDR1 MNHNY, CDR2 SVGAGI (reference sequence). V was cut by 6 bases and J by 4 bases, with 10 bases left in between. The CDR3 consists of 12 residues. V usage is TRBV6-6 and J usage is TRBJ2-7, with a tentative D call TRBD2 (5 bases). Material for sequencing was PBMCs. The source is a young woman in good health and CMV-seronegative. The CDR3, as DNA: TGTGCCAGCAGCCCGGGAAGTTACGAGCAGTACTTC. Residues: CASSPGSYEQYF.